This T cell receptor (beta chain) was captured by sequencing in a study of cytomegalovirus exposure and HLA in healthy donors. Study context: Sequencing of about 179 million T cells in an earlier analysis found 100 million or so unique TCR beta sequences.

The PCR employed 60 Vbeta primers together with 13 Jbeta primers. Measured with immunoSEQ multiplex PCR; TCRdb has only the in-frame clones, and not every one. Of about 130,000 clones listed, over 65% are singletons. Overall study results and limits: An analysis was carried out later, and it reportedly showed fewer N-insertions in an Asian-associated ancestry cluster than the approximately 700-donor mean. The study carried out a later analysis of TCR beta sequences. It associated some 15,000 of them with specific HLA alleles at a false discovery rate of 0.05. Altogether, 164 TCR beta chains were recorded as cytomegalovirus-associated.

There are a few counts of this clone. Its antigen is not known. The germline V gene has CDR1 SGHDT and CDR2 YYEEEE. V lost 1 base, J lost 5 bases, and 12 bases lay in between. The CDR3 contains 14 residues. V gene TRBV5-6 combines with J gene TRBJ2-5, with a possible D match to TRBD2 (5 bases). This receptor was obtained from a man younger than 30 in good health and CMV-seropositive. The sequenced material came from PBMCs. The DNA of the CDR3 is TGTGCCAGCAGCTTGTGGGCGGGTGGGGAGACCCAGTACTTC. Amino acids: CASSLWAGGETQYF.